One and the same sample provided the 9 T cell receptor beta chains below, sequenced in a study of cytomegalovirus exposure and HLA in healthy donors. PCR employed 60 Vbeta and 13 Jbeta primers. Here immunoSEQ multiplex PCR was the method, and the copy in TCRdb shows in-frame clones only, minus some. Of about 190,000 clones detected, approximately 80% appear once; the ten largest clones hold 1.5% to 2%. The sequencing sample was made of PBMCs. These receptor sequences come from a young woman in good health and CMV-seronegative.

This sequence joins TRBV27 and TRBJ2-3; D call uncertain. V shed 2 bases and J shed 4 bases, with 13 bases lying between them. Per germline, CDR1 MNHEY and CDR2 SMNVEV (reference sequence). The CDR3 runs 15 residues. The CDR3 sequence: CASSLRGYDADTQYF. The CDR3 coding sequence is TGTGCCAGCAGTTTAAGAGGTTATGATGCAGATACGCAGTATTTT.

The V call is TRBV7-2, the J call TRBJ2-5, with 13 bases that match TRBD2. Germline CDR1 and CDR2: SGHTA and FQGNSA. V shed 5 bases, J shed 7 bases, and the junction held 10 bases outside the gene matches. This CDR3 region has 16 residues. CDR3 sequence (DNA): TGTGCCAGCAGCGCACCGGGACTAGCGGGACCAGTGACCCAGTACTTC. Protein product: CASSAPGLAGPVTQYF.

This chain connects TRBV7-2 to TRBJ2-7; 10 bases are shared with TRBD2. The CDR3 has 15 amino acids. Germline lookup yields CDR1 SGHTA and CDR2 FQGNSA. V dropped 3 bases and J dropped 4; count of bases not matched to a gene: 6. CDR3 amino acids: CASSFTGTSVYEQYF. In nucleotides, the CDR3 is TGTGCCAGCAGCTTTACCGGGACTAGCGTGTACGAGCAGTACTTC.

The CDR3 loop reads CASSFRDRGRGTEAFF. The DNA for the CDR3 is TGTGCCAGCAGCTTCCGGGACAGGGGGCGGGGGACTGAAGCTTTCTTT. V is TRBV7-2 and J is TRBJ1-1; TRBD1 matches at 12 bases. Germline CDR1 is SGHTA and CDR2 is FQGNSA. The junction had 7 bases not matched to a gene; V was cut back by 3 bases and J by 5 bases. The CDR3 contains 16 residues.

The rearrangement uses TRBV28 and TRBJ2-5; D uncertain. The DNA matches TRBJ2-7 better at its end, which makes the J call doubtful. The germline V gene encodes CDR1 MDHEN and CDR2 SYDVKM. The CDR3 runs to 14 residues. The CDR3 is CASSLRLDHYEQYF. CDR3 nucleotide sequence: TGTGCCAGCAGTTTACGCCTAGACCACTACGAGCAGTACTTC.

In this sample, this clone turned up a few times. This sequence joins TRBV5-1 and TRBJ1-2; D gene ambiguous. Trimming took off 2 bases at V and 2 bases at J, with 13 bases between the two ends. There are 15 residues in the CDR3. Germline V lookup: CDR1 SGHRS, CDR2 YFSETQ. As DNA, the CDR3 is TGCGCCAGCAGCTTCCGAACAGCGGTAAACTATGGCTACACCTTC. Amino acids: CASSFRTAVNYGYTF.

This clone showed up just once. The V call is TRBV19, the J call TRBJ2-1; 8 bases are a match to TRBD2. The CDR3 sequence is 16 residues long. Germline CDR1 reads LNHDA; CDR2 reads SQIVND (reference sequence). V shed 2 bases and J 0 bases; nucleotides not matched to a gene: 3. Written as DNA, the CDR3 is TGTGCCAGTAGTATAATGAGCGGGGGCTCCTACAATGAGCAGTTCTTC. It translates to CASSIMSGGSYNEQFF.

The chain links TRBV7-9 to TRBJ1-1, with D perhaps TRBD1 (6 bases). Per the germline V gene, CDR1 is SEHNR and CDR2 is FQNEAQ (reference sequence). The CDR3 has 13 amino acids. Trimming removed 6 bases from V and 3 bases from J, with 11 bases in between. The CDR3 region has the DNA TGTGCCAGCAGGCAAACAGGGTACACTGAAGCTTTCTTT. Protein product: CASRQTGYTEAFF. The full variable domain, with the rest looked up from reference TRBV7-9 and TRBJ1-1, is DTGVSQNPRHKITKRGQNVTFRCDPISEHNRLYWYRQTLGQGPEFLTYFQNEAQLEKSRLLSDRFSAERPKGSFSTLEIQRTEQGDSAMYLCASRQTGYTEAFFGQGTRLTVV.

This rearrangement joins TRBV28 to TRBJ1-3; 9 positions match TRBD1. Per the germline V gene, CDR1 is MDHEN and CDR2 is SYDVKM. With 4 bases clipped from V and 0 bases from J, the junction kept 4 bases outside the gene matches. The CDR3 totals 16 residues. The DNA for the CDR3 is TGTGCCAGCAGTTCAGCGGGACAGGGCTCTGGAAACACCATATATTTT. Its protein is CASSSAGQGSGNTIYF.